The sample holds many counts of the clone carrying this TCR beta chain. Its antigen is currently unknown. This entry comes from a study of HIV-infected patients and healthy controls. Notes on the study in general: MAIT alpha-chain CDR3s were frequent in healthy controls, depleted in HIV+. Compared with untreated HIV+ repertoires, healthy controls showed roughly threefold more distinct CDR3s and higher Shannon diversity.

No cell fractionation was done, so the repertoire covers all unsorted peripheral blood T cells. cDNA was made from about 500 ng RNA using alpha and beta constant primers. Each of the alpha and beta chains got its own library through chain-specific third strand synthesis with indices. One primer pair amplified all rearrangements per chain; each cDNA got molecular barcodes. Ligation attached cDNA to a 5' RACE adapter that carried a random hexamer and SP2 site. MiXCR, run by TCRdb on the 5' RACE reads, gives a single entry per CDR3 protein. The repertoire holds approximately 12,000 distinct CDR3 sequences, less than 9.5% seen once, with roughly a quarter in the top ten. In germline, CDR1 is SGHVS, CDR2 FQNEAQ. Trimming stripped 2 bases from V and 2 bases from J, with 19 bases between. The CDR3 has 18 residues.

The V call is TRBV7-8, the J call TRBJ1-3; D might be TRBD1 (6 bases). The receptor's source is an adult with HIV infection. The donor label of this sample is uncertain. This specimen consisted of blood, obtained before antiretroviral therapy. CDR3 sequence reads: CASSLRRSKGDTGNTIYF. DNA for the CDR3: TGTGCCAGCAGCTTACGCCGCAGTAAGGGGGACACTGGAAACACCATATATTTT. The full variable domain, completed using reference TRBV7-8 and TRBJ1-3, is GAGVSQSPRYKVAKRGQDVALRCDPISGHVSLFWYQQALGQGPEFLTYFQNEAQLDKSGLPSDRFFAERPEGSVSTLKIQRTQQEDSAVYLCASSLRRSKGDTGNTIYFGEGSWLTVV.